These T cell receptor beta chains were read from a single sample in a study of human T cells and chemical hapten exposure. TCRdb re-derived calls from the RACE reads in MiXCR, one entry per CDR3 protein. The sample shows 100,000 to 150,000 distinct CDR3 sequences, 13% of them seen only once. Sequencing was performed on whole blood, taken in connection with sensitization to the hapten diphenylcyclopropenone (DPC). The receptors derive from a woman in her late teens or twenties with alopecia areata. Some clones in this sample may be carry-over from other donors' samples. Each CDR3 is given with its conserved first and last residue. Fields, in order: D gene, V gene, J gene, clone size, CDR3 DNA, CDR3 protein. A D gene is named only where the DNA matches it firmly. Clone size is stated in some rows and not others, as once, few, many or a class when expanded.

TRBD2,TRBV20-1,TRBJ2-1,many,TGCAGTGCTAGAGGTCGACTAGCGGGGGTCTATGAGCAGTTCTTC,CSARGRLAGVYEQFF
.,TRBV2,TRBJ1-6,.,TGTGCCAGCAGTGAACCCTCACCCCTCCACTTT,CASSEPSPLHF
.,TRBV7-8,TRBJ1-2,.,TGTGCCAGCAGCTTATCTCAACCTGGTTCTGCTGACGCCTGGGGCTACACCTTC,CASSLSQPGSADAWGYTF
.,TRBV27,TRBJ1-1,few,TGTGCCAGCAAAGACAGGCCGAACACTGAAGCTTTCTTT,CASKDRPNTEAFF
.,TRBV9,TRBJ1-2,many,TGTGCCAGCAGCCCCGGACAGACCCATTACTATGGCTACACCTTC,CASSPGQTHYYGYTF
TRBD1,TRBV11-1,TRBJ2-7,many,TGTGCCAGCAGTGCCGGGACAGCCTACGAGCAGTACTTC,CASSAGTAYEQYF
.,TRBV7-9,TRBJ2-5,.,TGTGCCAGCAGCTTAGGAGGTAGCTTCACGATCGGTAGCGAGACCCAGTACTTC,CASSLGGSFTIGSETQYF
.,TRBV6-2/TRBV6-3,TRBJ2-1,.,TGTGCCAGCGCAAGGTGGATCAATGAGCAGTTCTTC,CASARWINEQFF
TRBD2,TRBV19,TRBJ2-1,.,TGTGCCAGTAGTATAGAGGAAGCGGGGGCGTACAATGAGCAGTTCTTC,CASSIEEAGAYNEQFF
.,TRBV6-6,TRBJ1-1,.,TGTGCCAGCATGCGGAGGGGCACTGAAGCTTTCTTT,CASMRRGTEAFF